This T cell receptor (beta chain) was observed in a study of OX40 agonist ivuxolimab in advanced cancers. Study information: Patients in dose escalation had liver, melanoma, kidney or head and neck cancers.

The protocol was immunoSEQ multiplex PCR, while the TCRdb copy is restricted to in-frame clones and leaves out a portion. In the table there are over 15,000 clones, under 90% of which are singletons. Findings and caveats of the study: Partial responders at 0.1-3.0 mg/kg showed near-lowest clonal expansion. No antigen was identified for the clonally expanded peripheral T cells. Among the nonresponders, some also had low normalized T-cell clonal expansion.

Deletions cut 4 bases from V and 5 bases from J, with 15 bases between. The CDR3 runs to 15 residues. Germline loops: CDR1 MNHEY, CDR2 SMNVEV (reference sequence). In regard to this clone: What it binds is unknown.

This sequence originates from an adult with an advanced solid tumor such as melanoma, head and neck, liver or kidney cancer. This chain joins TRBV27 and TRBJ1-5; D not certain. Sample: CD4+ or CD8+ T cells sorted from blood, taken in a trial of the OX40 agonist ivuxolimab. CDR3 nucleotides: TGTGCCAGCAGTTCAGCGGGTCGGGAGGATCAGCCCCAGCATTTT. It encodes CASSSAGREDQPQHF.